Listed below are T cell receptor beta chains from one sample, sequenced in a study of blood T cells in healthy people across ages. In TCRdb, the 5' RACE reads were re-called with MiXCR into one record per CDR3 protein. The table shows about 900,000 distinct CDR3 sequences, with under 80% occurring only once. The specimen sequenced was blood. The receptors come from a man in his thirties or forties in good health. Each CDR3 is given with its conserved first and last residue. A D gene is named only where the DNA matches it firmly. Not every row has a clone size; where given, it reads once, few, many or a size class.

d_gene: NA
abundance: NA
j_gene: TRBJ1-1
v_gene: TRBV29-1
CDR3aa: CSVGQRMNTEAFF
CDR3nt: TGCAGCGTTGGGCAGAGGATGAACACTGAAGCTTTCTTT

d_gene: NA
abundance: NA
j_gene: TRBJ1-2
v_gene: TRBV12-3/TRBV12-4
CDR3aa: CASSSLGANYGYTF
CDR3nt: TGTGCCAGCAGTTCCCTGGGAGCTAACTATGGCTACACCTTC

d_gene: NA
abundance: NA
j_gene: TRBJ1-2
v_gene: TRBV6-2/TRBV6-3
CDR3aa: CASSYFSSYGYTF
CDR3nt: TGTGCCAGCAGTTACTTTTCGTCCTATGGCTACACCTTC

d_gene: TRBD2
abundance: few
j_gene: TRBJ2-5
v_gene: TRBV20-1
CDR3aa: CSAEPGLAVRETQYF
CDR3nt: TGCAGTGCTGAACCTGGACTAGCGGTGCGAGAGACCCAGTACTTC

d_gene: TRBD1
abundance: NA
j_gene: TRBJ1-5
v_gene: TRBV7-2
CDR3aa: CASSLGTGFGQPQHF
CDR3nt: TGTGCCAGCAGCTTAGGGACAGGGTTTGGGCAGCCCCAGCATTTT

d_gene: NA
abundance: NA
j_gene: TRBJ2-3
v_gene: TRBV7-8
CDR3aa: CASSLAVGNTQYF
CDR3nt: TGTGCCAGCAGCTTAGCAGTTGGGAATACGCAGTATTTT

d_gene: TRBD2
abundance: NA
j_gene: TRBJ2-2
v_gene: TRBV7-2
CDR3aa: CASSSFRSGGVSRELFF
CDR3nt: TGTGCCAGCAGCTCCTTTAGGAGCGGGGGGGTTTCCAGGGAGCTGTTTTTT

d_gene: TRBD2
abundance: NA
j_gene: TRBJ2-7
v_gene: TRBV12-3/TRBV12-4
CDR3aa: CASRLGFSGGGNEQYF
CDR3nt: TGTGCCAGCAGGTTGGGGTTTAGCGGGGGTGGGAATGAGCAGTACTTC

d_gene: NA
abundance: NA
j_gene: TRBJ2-2
v_gene: TRBV11-2
CDR3aa: CASSLVVSTGELFF
CDR3nt: TGTGCCAGCAGCTTAGTGGTCAGCACCGGGGAGCTGTTTTTT

d_gene: TRBD1
abundance: NA
j_gene: TRBJ1-2
v_gene: TRBV20-1
CDR3aa: CSAKRNRGEGGYTF
CDR3nt: TGCAGTGCTAAGAGGAACAGGGGGGAAGGTGGCTACACCTTC

d_gene: NA
abundance: NA
j_gene: TRBJ2-7
v_gene: TRBV28
CDR3aa: CASSLSDSRTIEQYF
CDR3nt: TGTGCCAGCAGTTTATCGGACAGTAGGACGATCGAGCAGTACTTC

d_gene: TRBD1
abundance: NA
j_gene: TRBJ1-1
v_gene: TRBV6-6
CDR3aa: CASSAGDRGKAFF
CDR3nt: TGTGCCAGCAGCGCCGGGGACAGGGGGAAAGCTTTCTTT

d_gene: TRBD1
abundance: few
j_gene: TRBJ2-7
v_gene: TRBV20-1
CDR3aa: CSANRDRLTYEQYF
CDR3nt: TGCAGTGCTAACCGGGACAGACTGACCTACGAGCAGTACTTC

d_gene: NA
abundance: once
j_gene: TRBJ2-7
v_gene: TRBV28
CDR3aa: CASSPRGGNEQYF
CDR3nt: TGTGCCAGCAGTCCTAGGGGAGGCAATGAGCAGTACTTC

d_gene: TRBD1
abundance: NA
j_gene: TRBJ2-5
v_gene: TRBV28
CDR3aa: CASSPTGVGQETQYF
CDR3nt: TGTGCCAGCAGTCCAACAGGGGTGGGGCAAGAGACCCAGTACTTC

d_gene: NA
abundance: NA
j_gene: TRBJ2-3
v_gene: TRBV15
CDR3aa: CATSRDRRDTYTQYF
CDR3nt: TGTGCCACCAGCAGAGATAGGAGAGACACATATACGCAGTATTTT

d_gene: NA
abundance: NA
j_gene: TRBJ2-2
v_gene: TRBV4-3
CDR3aa: CASSLDSTGELFF
CDR3nt: TGCGCCAGCAGCCTCGACTCAACCGGGGAGCTGTTTTTT

d_gene: TRBD2
abundance: NA
j_gene: TRBJ2-5
v_gene: TRBV12-3/TRBV12-4
CDR3aa: CASSLPGLRNNEQYF
CDR3nt: TGTGCCAGCAGTTTACCGGGACTACGGAACAATGAGCAGTACTTC

d_gene: NA
abundance: few
j_gene: TRBJ2-7
v_gene: TRBV12-3/TRBV12-4
CDR3aa: CASSPRPPYEQYF
CDR3nt: TGTGCCAGCAGTCCCCGACCCCCCTACGAGCAGTACTTC

d_gene: TRBD2
abundance: NA
j_gene: TRBJ2-3
v_gene: TRBV7-3
CDR3aa: CASKNGLAGATDTQYF
CDR3nt: TGTGCCAGCAAAAACGGACTAGCGGGGGCCACAGATACGCAGTATTTT

d_gene: NA
abundance: NA
j_gene: TRBJ2-5
v_gene: TRBV20-1
CDR3aa: CSARDSGDGTEAQYF
CDR3nt: TGCAGTGCTAGAGACAGTGGGGACGGGACTGAGGCCCAGTACTTC

d_gene: NA
abundance: NA
j_gene: TRBJ1-6
v_gene: TRBV4-1
CDR3aa: CASSVRTGHTNSPLHF
CDR3nt: TGCGCCAGCAGCGTACGGACGGGACATACTAATTCACCCCTCCACTTT

d_gene: NA
abundance: NA
j_gene: TRBJ2-7
v_gene: TRBV12-3/TRBV12-4
CDR3aa: CASSLPSVQTYEQYF
CDR3nt: TGTGCCAGCAGTTTACCGTCAGTACAAACCTACGAGCAGTACTTC

d_gene: TRBD1
abundance: few
j_gene: TRBJ1-5
v_gene: TRBV7-9
CDR3aa: CASSSTGGLEPQHF
CDR3nt: TGTGCCAGCAGCTCTACAGGGGGTCTGGAGCCCCAGCATTTT

d_gene: NA
abundance: NA
j_gene: TRBJ2-7
v_gene: TRBV2
CDR3aa: CAAKKGQAYEQYF
CDR3nt: TGTGCCGCAAAAAAGGGACAAGCCTACGAGCAGTACTTC

d_gene: TRBD1
abundance: NA
j_gene: TRBJ2-1
v_gene: TRBV18
CDR3aa: CATSPSLHRGAYNEQFF
CDR3nt: TGTGCCACCTCACCATCTTTACACAGGGGCGCATACAATGAGCAGTTCTTC

d_gene: NA
abundance: NA
j_gene: TRBJ2-7
v_gene: TRBV7-9
CDR3aa: CASSLAFIGEQYF
CDR3nt: TGTGCCAGCAGCTTAGCATTTATCGGCGAGCAGTACTTC

d_gene: NA
abundance: NA
j_gene: TRBJ2-3
v_gene: TRBV4-2
CDR3aa: CASSQDTGESADTQYF
CDR3nt: TGTGCCAGCAGCCAAGATACGGGGGAAAGCGCAGATACGCAGTATTTT

d_gene: NA
abundance: NA
j_gene: TRBJ2-4
v_gene: TRBV4-3
CDR3aa: CASSQDTGRINIQYF
CDR3nt: TGCGCCAGCAGCCAAGACACCGGACGGATAAACATTCAGTACTTC

d_gene: NA
abundance: NA
j_gene: TRBJ2-4
v_gene: TRBV3-1
CDR3aa: CASSQGLLIEQYF
CDR3nt: TGTGCCAGCAGCCAGGGCCTTCTAATAGAGCAGTACTTC

d_gene: NA
abundance: NA
j_gene: TRBJ2-5
v_gene: TRBV6-1
CDR3aa: CASLRDRAGETQYF
CDR3nt: TGTGCCAGCCTACGAGACAGGGCGGGGGAGACCCAGTACTTC

d_gene: NA
abundance: NA
j_gene: TRBJ2-1
v_gene: TRBV6-1
CDR3aa: CASSEVEGALDEQFF
CDR3nt: TGTGCCAGCAGTGAAGTGGAGGGGGCCTTGGATGAGCAGTTCTTC

d_gene: NA
abundance: NA
j_gene: TRBJ1-2
v_gene: TRBV10-3
CDR3aa: CAISESEANYGYTF
CDR3nt: TGTGCCATCAGTGAGTCGGAGGCTAACTATGGCTACACCTTC

d_gene: NA
abundance: NA
j_gene: TRBJ2-1
v_gene: TRBV12-3/TRBV12-4
CDR3aa: CASSFSGGGSYNEQFF
CDR3nt: TGTGCCAGCAGTTTTAGCGGTGGGGGATCCTACAATGAGCAGTTCTTC

d_gene: TRBD1
abundance: NA
j_gene: TRBJ1-5
v_gene: TRBV6-6
CDR3aa: CASSYRSGTGGEQPQHF
CDR3nt: TGTGCCAGCAGTTACCGTTCCGGGACAGGGGGCGAACAGCCCCAGCATTTT

d_gene: NA
abundance: NA
j_gene: TRBJ2-3
v_gene: TRBV7-9
CDR3aa: CASSEDASYGPDTQYF
CDR3nt: TGTGCCAGCAGTGAAGACGCTAGCTACGGTCCAGATACGCAGTATTTT

d_gene: NA
abundance: few
j_gene: TRBJ1-6
v_gene: TRBV10-3
CDR3aa: CAISESPLAEDSPLHF
CDR3nt: TGTGCCATCAGTGAGTCACCGTTGGCAGAAGATTCACCCCTCCACTTT

d_gene: TRBD2
abundance: few
j_gene: TRBJ2-1
v_gene: TRBV5-1
CDR3aa: CASSLLSTSGYSYNEQFF
CDR3nt: TGCGCCAGCAGCTTGTTGTCGACTAGCGGATACTCCTACAATGAGCAGTTCTTC

d_gene: TRBD1
abundance: NA
j_gene: TRBJ1-1
v_gene: TRBV20-1
CDR3aa: CSARVTGGWNTEAFF
CDR3nt: TGCAGTGCTAGAGTTACAGGGGGCTGGAACACTGAAGCTTTCTTT

d_gene: NA
abundance: few
j_gene: TRBJ2-3
v_gene: TRBV7-3
CDR3aa: CASSLSPGYTDTQYF
CDR3nt: TGTGCCAGCAGCTTGTCCCCCGGGTACACAGATACGCAGTATTTT

d_gene: TRBD1
abundance: NA
j_gene: TRBJ1-5
v_gene: TRBV7-8
CDR3aa: CASSLGQGVYNQPQHF
CDR3nt: TGTGCCAGCAGCTTAGGACAGGGGGTTTACAATCAGCCCCAGCATTTT

d_gene: NA
abundance: NA
j_gene: TRBJ1-4
v_gene: TRBV19
CDR3aa: CASRTQARANEKLFF
CDR3nt: TGTGCCAGTAGGACACAGGCCAGGGCTAATGAAAAACTGTTTTTT

d_gene: NA
abundance: NA
j_gene: TRBJ2-7
v_gene: TRBV7-9
CDR3aa: CASSSGSLSYEQYF
CDR3nt: TGTGCCAGCAGCTCCGGGTCCTTATCCTACGAGCAGTACTTC

d_gene: NA
abundance: NA
j_gene: TRBJ2-3
v_gene: TRBV7-3
CDR3aa: CASSPTTWDTQYF
CDR3nt: TGTGCCAGCAGCCCAACCACCTGGGATACGCAGTATTTT

d_gene: TRBD1
abundance: NA
j_gene: TRBJ2-5
v_gene: TRBV7-2
CDR3aa: CASSTRDRGRQETQYF
CDR3nt: TGTGCCAGCAGCACGCGGGACAGGGGGAGGCAAGAGACCCAGTACTTC

d_gene: NA
abundance: few
j_gene: TRBJ2-5
v_gene: TRBV4-1
CDR3aa: CASSQPPARGQETQYF
CDR3nt: TGCGCCAGCAGCCAACCTCCCGCTAGGGGCCAAGAGACCCAGTACTTC

d_gene: TRBD2
abundance: NA
j_gene: TRBJ2-3
v_gene: TRBV12-3/TRBV12-4
CDR3aa: CASSGTSGTLDTQYF
CDR3nt: TGTGCCAGCTCCGGGACTAGCGGGACCTTGGATACGCAGTATTTT

d_gene: NA
abundance: NA
j_gene: TRBJ2-1
v_gene: TRBV24-1
CDR3aa: CATSEALQSPQFF
CDR3nt: TGTGCCACCAGTGAAGCCCTACAAAGCCCACAGTTCTTC